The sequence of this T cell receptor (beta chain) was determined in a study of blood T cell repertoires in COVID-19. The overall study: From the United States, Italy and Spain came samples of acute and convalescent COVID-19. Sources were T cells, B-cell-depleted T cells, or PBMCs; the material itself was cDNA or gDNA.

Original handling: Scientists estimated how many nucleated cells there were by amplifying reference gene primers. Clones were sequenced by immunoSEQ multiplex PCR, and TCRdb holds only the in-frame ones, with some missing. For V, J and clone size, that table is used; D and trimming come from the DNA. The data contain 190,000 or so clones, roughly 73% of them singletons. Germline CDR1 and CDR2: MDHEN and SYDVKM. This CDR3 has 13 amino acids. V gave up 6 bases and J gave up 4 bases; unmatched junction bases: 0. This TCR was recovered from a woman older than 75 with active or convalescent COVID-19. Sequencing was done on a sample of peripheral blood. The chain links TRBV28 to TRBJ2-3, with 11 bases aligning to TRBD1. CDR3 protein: CASRDRGPDTQYF. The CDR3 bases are TGTGCCAGCAGGGACAGGGGGCCAGATACGCAGTATTTT.